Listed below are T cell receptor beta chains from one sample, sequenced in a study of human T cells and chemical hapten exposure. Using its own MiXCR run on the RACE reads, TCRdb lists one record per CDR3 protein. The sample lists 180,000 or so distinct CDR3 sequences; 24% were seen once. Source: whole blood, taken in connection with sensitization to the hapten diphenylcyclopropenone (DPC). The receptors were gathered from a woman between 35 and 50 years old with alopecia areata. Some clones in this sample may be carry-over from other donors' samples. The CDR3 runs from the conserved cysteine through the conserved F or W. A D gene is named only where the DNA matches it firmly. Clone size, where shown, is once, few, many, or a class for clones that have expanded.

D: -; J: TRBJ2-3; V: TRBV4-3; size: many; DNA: TGCGCCAGCAGCCAAGACTCGCGTTCGCGGGGTAGCACAGATACGCAGTATTTT; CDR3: CASSQDSRSRGSTDTQYF
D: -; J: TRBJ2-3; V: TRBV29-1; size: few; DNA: TGCAGCGTGGAGAGACTGACAGATACGCAGTATTTT; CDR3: CSVERLTDTQYF
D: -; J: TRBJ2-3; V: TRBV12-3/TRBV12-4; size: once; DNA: TGTGCCAGCAGACCGCAGGGTGACACAGATACGCAGTATTTT; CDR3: CASRPQGDTDTQYF
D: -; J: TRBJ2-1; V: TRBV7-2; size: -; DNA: TGTGCCAGCAGCTTAGCCCCGGTACAACTAGGGAATGAGCAGTTCTTC; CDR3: CASSLAPVQLGNEQFF
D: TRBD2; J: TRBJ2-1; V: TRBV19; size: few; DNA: TGTGCCAGTAGTATAGCTAGCGGGAGCGGCAATGAGCAGTTCTTC; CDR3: CASSIASGSGNEQFF
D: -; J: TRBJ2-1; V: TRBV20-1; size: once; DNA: TGCAGTACGGGCAGGGATCCCTACAATGAGCAGTTCTTC; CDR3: CSTGRDPYNEQFF
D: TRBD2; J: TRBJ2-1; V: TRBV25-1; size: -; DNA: TGTGCCAGCAGTGAATCGGTAGCGGGAAGGGGCGAGCAGTTCTTC; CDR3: CASSESVAGRGEQFF
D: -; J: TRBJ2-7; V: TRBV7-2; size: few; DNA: TGTGCCAGCAGCCTCGCCGGACTGAACTACGAGCAGTACTTC; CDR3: CASSLAGLNYEQYF
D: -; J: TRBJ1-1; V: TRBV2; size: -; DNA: TGTGCCAGCCTAGGACGGCCCCTCGGCGAAGCTTTCTTT; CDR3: CASLGRPLGEAFF
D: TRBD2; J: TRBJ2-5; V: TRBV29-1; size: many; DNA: TGCAGCGCCGCCGCAACCGGGACTAGCGCGTCGTCGACCCAGTACTTC; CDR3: CSAAATGTSASSTQYF
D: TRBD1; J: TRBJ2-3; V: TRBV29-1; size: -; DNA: TGCAGCGTTGGGTTGGGACAGGGGGCGGCAGATACGCAGTATTTT; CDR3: CSVGLGQGAADTQYF
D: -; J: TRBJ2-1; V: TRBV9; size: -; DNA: TGTGCCAGCAGCGTCGGACACGCCGCCGAGCAGTTCTTC; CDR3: CASSVGHAAEQFF
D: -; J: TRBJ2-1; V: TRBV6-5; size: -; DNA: TGTGCCAGCAGTCGCAGAGATGAGCAGTTCTTC; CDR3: CASSRRDEQFF
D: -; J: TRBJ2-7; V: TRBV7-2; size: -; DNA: TGTGCCAGCAGCCAGATAGCGCTCGGCGAGCAGTACTTC; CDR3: CASSQIALGEQYF
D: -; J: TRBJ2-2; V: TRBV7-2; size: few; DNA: TGTGCCAGCAGTTTGGGCGTCGACAGAAACACCGGGGAGCTGTTTTTT; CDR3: CASSLGVDRNTGELFF
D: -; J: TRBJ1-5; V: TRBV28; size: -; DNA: TGTGCCAGCAGGCCGTTAGGGGGGTTGAATCAGCCCCAGCATTTT; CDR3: CASRPLGGLNQPQHF
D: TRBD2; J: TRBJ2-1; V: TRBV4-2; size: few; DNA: TGTGCCAGCAGCCAAGCGGGGACTAGCGCATACAATGAGCAGTTCTTC; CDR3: CASSQAGTSAYNEQFF
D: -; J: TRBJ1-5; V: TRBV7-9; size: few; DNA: TGTGCCAGCAGCTCGGGTGTAGGTCAGCCCCAGCATTTT; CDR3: CASSSGVGQPQHF
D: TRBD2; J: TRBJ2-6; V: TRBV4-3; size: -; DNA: TGCGCCAGCAGCCAAGAGATAGCGGGAGTGACAGGGGCCAACGTCCTGACTTTC; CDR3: CASSQEIAGVTGANVLTF
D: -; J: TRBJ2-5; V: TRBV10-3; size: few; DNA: TGTGCCATCAGTGAGCGGGTCGGGAAAGAGACCCAGTACTTC; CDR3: CAISERVGKETQYF
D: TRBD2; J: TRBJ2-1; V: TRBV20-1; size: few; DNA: TGCAGTGCTCAGACTAGCGGGAGTGGTGAGCAGTTCTTC; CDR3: CSAQTSGSGEQFF
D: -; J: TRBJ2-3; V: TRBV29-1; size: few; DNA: TGCAGCGCTGAGGGCCCCACAGATACGCAGTATTTT; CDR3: CSAEGPTDTQYF
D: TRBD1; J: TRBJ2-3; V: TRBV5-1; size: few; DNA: TGCGCCAGCACCGGTGCCCAGGGGGCCATGACAGATACGCAGTATTTT; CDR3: CASTGAQGAMTDTQYF
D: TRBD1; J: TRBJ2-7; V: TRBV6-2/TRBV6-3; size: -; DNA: TGTGCCAGCAGTTATGGGGACAGGGGCAACGAGCAGTACTTC; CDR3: CASSYGDRGNEQYF
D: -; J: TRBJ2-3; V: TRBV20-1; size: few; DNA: TGCAGTGCCAGGCCGCGGGCAACGCAGTATTTT; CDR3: CSARPRATQYF
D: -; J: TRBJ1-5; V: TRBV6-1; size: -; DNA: TGTGCCAGCAGTGAGGTCCACCTTAGCAATCAGCCCCAGCATTTT; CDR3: CASSEVHLSNQPQHF
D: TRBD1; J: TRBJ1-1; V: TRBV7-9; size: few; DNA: TGTGCCAGCATACTACAGGGGAGTGGGTCTGAAGCTTTCTTT; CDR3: CASILQGSGSEAFF
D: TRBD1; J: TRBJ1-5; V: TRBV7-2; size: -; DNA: TGTGCCAGCAGCTCCGGACAGGGGGGAAGCAATCAGCCCCAGCATTTT; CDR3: CASSSGQGGSNQPQHF
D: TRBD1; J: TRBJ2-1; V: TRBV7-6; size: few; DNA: TGTGCCAGCAGCTCCCTTAAACTTGGACAGGGAACGCATGAGCAGTTCTTC; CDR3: CASSSLKLGQGTHEQFF
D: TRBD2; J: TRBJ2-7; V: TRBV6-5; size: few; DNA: TGTGCCAGCACCAGCGGAAGGACTAGCAGCCACTACGAGCAGTACTTC; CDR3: CASTSGRTSSHYEQYF
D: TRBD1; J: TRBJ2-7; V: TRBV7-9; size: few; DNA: TGTGCCAGCAGCTTAGTACCGGGACAGGGCTCCTACGAGCAGTACTTC; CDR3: CASSLVPGQGSYEQYF
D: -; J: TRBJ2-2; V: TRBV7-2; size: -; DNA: TGTGCCAGCAGCTGGTCGAACACCGGGGAGCTGTTTTTT; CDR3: CASSWSNTGELFF
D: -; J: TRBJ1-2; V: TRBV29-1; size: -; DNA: TGCAGCGTTGGCGAGCCAAACTATGGCTACACCTTC; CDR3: CSVGEPNYGYTF
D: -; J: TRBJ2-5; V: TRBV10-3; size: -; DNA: TGTGCCATCAGTCAGGGGCGTGGGACCCAGTACTTC; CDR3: CAISQGRGTQYF
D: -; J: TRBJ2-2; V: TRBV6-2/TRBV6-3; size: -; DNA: TGTGCCAGCCGAAATAGCGGAAAAACCGGGGAGCTGTTTTTT; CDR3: CASRNSGKTGELFF
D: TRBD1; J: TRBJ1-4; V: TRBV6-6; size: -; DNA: TGTGCCAGCAGACCAACCTTAAGACAGGGAAGAAATGAAAAACTGTTTTTT; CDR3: CASRPTLRQGRNEKLFF
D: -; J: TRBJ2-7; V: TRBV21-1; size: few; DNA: TGTGCCAGCACTACTAAAGGGACTAGCGCTCCCTACGAGCAGTACTTC; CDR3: CASTTKGTSAPYEQYF
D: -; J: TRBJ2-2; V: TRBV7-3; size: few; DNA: TGTGCCAGCAGCCCTACGACCAGGAACACCGGGGAGCTGTTTTTT; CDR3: CASSPTTRNTGELFF
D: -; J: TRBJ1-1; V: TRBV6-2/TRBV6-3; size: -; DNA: TGTGCCAGCAGTTACTCGGAGAACACTGAAGCTTTCTTT; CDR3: CASSYSENTEAFF
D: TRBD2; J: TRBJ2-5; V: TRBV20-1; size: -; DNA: TGCAGTGCTAGGGGGACTAGCGTGCAAGGGGCCCAGTACTTC; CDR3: CSARGTSVQGAQYF
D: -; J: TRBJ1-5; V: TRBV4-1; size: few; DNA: TGCGCCAGCAGCCAACCTACTTATAGCAATCAGCCCCAGCATTTT; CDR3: CASSQPTYSNQPQHF
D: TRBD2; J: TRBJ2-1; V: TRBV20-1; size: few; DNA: TGCAGTGCTAGAGATAGGGCGGGGGGGGCCTACAATGAGCAGTTCTTC; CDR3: CSARDRAGGAYNEQFF
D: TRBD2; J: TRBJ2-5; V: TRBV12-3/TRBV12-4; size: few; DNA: TGTGCCAGCAGTTTAAGACTAGCTGGGACCCAGTACTTC; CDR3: CASSLRLAGTQYF
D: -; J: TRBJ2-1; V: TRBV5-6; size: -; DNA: TGTGCCAGCAGCCCCCTGTCCCTCAATGAGCAGTTCTTC; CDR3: CASSPLSLNEQFF
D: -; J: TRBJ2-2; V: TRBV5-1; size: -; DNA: TGCGCCAGCAGCTTGGGCCAGCCGAACACCGGGGAGCTGTTTTTT; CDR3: CASSLGQPNTGELFF
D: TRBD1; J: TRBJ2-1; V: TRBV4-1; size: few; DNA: TGCGCCAGCAGCCGAGAGGGGACAGGGGTTACCTACAATGAGCAGTTCTTC; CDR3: CASSREGTGVTYNEQFF
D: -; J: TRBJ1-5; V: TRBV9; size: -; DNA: TGTGCCAGCAGCCCACGAGGATGGGATCAGCCCCAGCATTTT; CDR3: CASSPRGWDQPQHF
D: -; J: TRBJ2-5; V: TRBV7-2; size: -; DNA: TGTGCCAGCAGCTCCACGGCGGGGGCGTATGAGACCCAGTACTTC; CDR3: CASSSTAGAYETQYF
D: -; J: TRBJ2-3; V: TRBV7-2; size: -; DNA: TGTGCCAGCAGCCCGCCCACGTTCACAGATACGCAGTATTTT; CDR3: CASSPPTFTDTQYF
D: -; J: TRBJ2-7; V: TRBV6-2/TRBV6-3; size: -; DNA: TGTGCCAGCACGCTCTCACTACAGGGTCCGCAGTACTTC; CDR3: CASTLSLQGPQYF
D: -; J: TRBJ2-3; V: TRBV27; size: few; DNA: TGTGCCAGCAGTTTCGGGCAGGGTGGCACAGATACGCAGTATTTT; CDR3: CASSFGQGGTDTQYF
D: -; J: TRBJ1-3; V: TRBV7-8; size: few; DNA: TGTGCCAGCAGCTTAGGTGTAGGGTTCGGAAACACCATATATTTT; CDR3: CASSLGVGFGNTIYF
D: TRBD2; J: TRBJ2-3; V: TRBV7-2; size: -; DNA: TGTGCCAGCAGCTTAGGGACTAGCGGGAGACCTGCAGATACGCAGTATTTT; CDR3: CASSLGTSGRPADTQYF
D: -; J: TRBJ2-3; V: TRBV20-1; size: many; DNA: TGCAGTGCTAGACAGAGCAACACAGATACGCAGTATTTT; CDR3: CSARQSNTDTQYF
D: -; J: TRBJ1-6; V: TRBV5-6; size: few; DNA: TGTGCCAGCAGCGGCGACAGAGGCAATTCACCCCTCCACTTT; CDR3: CASSGDRGNSPLHF
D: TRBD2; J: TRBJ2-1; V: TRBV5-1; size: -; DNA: TGCGCCAGCAGCTTGTTGCCCAGCGGGAGGCGTGAGCAGTTCTTC; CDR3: CASSLLPSGRREQFF
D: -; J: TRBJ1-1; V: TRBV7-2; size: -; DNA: TGTGCCAGCAGCCCGGACAGACAAGCTTTCTTT; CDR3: CASSPDRQAFF